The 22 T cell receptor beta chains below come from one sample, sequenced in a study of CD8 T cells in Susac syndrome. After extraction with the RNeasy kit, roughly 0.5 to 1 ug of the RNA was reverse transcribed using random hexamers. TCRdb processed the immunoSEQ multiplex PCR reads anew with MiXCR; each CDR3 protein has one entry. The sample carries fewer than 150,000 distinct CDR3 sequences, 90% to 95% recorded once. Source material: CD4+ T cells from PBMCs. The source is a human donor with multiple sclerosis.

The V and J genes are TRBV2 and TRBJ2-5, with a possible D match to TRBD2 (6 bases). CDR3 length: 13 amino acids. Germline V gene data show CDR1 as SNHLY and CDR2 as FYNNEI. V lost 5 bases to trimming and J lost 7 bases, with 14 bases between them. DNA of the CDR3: TGTGCCAGCAGTAGCGGGCCCTCCGGGACCCAGTACTTC. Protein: CASSSGPSGTQYF.

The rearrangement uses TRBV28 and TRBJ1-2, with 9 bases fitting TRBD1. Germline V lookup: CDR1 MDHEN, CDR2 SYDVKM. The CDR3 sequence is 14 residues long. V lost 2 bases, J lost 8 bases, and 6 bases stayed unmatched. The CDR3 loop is CASSLGQGRGGYTF. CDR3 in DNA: TGTGCCAGCAGTTTAGGACAGGGGCGGGGCGGCTACACCTTC.

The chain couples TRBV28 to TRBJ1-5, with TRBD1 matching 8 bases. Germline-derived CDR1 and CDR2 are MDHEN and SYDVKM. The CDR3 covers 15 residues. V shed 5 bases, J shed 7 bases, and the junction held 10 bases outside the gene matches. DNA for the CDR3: TGTGCCAGCAGTCGCTTGGACAGGGCAGAGCAGCCCCAGCATTTT. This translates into CASSRLDRAEQPQHF.

In DNA form, the CDR3 reads TGTGCCAGCAGCGTAGTCTCTGGTGGGGAGACCCAGTACTTC. The encoded protein is CASSVVSGGETQYF. The rearrangement links TRBV9 to TRBJ2-5; D gene uncertain. V shed 0 bases and J shed 5 bases, with 11 bases lying between them. Germline V lookup: CDR1 SGDLS, CDR2 YYNGEE. CDR3 size: 14 residues.

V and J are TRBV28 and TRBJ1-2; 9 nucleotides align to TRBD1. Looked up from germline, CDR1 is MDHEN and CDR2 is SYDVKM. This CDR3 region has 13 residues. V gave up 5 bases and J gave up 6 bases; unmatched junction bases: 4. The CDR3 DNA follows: TGTGCCAGCAGTCCCACAGGGGGCAATGGCTACACCTTC. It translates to CASSPTGGNGYTF.

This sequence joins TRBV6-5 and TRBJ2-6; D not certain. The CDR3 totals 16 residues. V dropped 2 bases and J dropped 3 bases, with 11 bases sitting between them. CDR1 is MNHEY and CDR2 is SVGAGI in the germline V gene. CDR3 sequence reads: CASSYSTAIGANVLTF. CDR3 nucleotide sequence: TGTGCCAGCAGTTACAGCACGGCGATTGGGGCCAACGTCCTGACTTTC.

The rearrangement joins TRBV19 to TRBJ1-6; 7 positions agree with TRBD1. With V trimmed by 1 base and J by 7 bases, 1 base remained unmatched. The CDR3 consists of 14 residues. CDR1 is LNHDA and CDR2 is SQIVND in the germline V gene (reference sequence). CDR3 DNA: TGTGCCAGTAGTATAGGGGACAGCAATTCACCCCTCCACTTT. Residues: CASSIGDSNSPLHF.

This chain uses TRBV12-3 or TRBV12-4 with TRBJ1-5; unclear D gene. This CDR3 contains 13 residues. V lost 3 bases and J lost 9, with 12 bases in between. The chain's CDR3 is CASSFGRGGPQHF. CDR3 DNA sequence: TGTGCCAGCAGTTTCGGCCGGGGAGGGCCCCAGCATTTT.

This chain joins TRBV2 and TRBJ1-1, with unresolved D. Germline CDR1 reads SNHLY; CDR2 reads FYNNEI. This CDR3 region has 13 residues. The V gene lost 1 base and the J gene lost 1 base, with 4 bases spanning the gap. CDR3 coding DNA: TGTGCCAGCAGTGAAGGGTGGAACACTGAAGCTTTCTTT. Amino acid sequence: CASSEGWNTEAFF.

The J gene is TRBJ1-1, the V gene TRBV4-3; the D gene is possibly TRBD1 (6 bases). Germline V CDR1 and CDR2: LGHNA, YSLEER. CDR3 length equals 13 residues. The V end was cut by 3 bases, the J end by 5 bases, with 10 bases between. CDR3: CASSQAGQTEAFF. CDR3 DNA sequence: TGCGCCAGCAGCCAGGCCGGACAGACTGAAGCTTTCTTT.

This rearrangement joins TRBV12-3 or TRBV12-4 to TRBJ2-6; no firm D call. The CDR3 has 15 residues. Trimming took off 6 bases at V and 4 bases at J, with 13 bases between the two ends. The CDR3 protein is CASSSDPGGANVLTF. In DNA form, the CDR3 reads TGTGCCAGCAGCTCAGACCCAGGAGGGGCCAACGTCCTGACTTTC.

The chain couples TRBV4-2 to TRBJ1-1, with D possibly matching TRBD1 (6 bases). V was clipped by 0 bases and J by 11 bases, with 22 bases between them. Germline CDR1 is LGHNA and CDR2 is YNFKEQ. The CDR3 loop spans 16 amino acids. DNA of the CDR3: TGTGCCAGCAGCCAAGATCGCGGGGGGAAGGGGGGCAGGGCTTTCTTT. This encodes CASSQDRGGKGGRAFF.

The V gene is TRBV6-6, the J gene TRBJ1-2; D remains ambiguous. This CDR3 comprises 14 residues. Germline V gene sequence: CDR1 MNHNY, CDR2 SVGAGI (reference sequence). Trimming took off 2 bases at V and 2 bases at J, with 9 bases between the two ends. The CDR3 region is CASSYDESNYGYTF. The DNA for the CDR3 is TGTGCCAGCAGTTACGACGAGTCAAACTATGGCTACACCTTC.

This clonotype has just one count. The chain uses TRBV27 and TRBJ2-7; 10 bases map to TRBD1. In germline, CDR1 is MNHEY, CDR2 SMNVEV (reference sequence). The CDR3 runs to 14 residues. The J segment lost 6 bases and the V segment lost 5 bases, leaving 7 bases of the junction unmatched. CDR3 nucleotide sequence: TGTGCCAGCAGTCCGGCGGGACAGGGGTTCGAGCAGTACTTC. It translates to CASSPAGQGFEQYF.

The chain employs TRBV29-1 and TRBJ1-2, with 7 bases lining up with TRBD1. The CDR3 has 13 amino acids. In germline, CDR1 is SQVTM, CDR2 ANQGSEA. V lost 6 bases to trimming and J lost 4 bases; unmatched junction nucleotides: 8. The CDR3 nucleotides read TGCAGCGTGGGGAACAGGGGATTCTATGGCTACACCTTC. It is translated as CSVGNRGFYGYTF.

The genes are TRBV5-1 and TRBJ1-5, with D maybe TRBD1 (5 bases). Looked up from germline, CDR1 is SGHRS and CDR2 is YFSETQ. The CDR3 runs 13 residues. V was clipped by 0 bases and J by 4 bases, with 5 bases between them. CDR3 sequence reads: CASSLGQNQPQHF. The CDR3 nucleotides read TGCGCCAGCAGCTTGGGACAGAATCAGCCCCAGCATTTT.

The CDR3 reads CASSLKGRGSYEQYF. CDR3 in DNA: TGTGCCAGCAGCTTAAAGGGCAGGGGATCCTACGAGCAGTACTTC. This chain uses TRBV7-3 with TRBJ2-7; possibly TRBD1 for D (6 bases). Between the trimmed V and J ends, which lost 1 base and 1 base, there was a span of 11 bases. The CDR3 has 15 residues. Germline V gene sequence: CDR1 SGHTA, CDR2 FQGTGA.

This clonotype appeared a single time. In DNA, the CDR3 is TGTGCCAGCAGTTTGTTCGCGAACACCGGGGAGCTGTTTTTT. This gives the protein CASSLFANTGELFF. The chain uses TRBV6-2 or TRBV6-3 and TRBJ2-2; no reliable D call. Between the trimmed V and J ends, which lost 4 bases and 0 bases, there was a span of 6 bases. Germline loops: CDR1 MNHEY, CDR2 SVGEGT. The CDR3 contains 14 residues.

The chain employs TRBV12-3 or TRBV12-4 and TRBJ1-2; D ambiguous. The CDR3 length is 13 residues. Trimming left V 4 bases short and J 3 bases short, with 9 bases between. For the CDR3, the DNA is TGTGCCAGCAGTTATGGGGTCTACTATGGCTACACCTTC. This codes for CASSYGVYYGYTF.

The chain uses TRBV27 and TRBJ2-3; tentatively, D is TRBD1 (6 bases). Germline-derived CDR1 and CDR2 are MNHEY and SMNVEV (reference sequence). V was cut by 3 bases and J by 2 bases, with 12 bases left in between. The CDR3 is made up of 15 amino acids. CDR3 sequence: CASSFTDRPTDTQYF. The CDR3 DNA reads TGTGCCAGCAGTTTTACTGACAGGCCCACAGATACGCAGTATTTT.

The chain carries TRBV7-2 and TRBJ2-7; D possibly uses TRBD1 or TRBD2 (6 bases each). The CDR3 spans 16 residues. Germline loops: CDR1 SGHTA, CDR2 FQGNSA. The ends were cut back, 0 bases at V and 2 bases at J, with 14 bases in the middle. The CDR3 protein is CASSLAGGGEAYEQYF. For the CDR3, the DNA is TGTGCCAGCAGCTTAGCCGGGGGCGGGGAAGCCTACGAGCAGTACTTC.

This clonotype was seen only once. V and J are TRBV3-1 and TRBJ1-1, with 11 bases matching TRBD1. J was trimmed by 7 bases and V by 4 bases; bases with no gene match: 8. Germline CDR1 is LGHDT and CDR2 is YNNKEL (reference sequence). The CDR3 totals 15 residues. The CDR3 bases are TGTGCCAGCAGCCCCGGACAGGGGGCGGTCGGTGAAGCTTTCTTT. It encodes CASSPGQGAVGEAFF. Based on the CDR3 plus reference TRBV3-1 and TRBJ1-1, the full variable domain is DTAVSQTPKYLVTQMGNDKSIKCEQNLGHDTMYWYKQDSKKFLKIMFSYNNKELIINETVPNRFSPKSPDKAHLNLHINSLELGDSAVYFCASSPGQGAVGEAFFGQGTRLTVV.